This record looks at one T cell receptor beta chain sequence and its context. This CDR3 contains 15 residues. Measured with immunoSEQ multiplex PCR; TCRdb has only the in-frame clones, and not every one. There are some 280,000 clones in the sample; approximately 91% occur only once, and 0.94% lies in the top ten. This specimen belongs to a study of blood T cell repertoires in COVID-19. On the study more broadly: COVID-19 samples, acute and convalescent, were from the United States, Italy and Spain. The analysed material was cDNA or gDNA that came from T cells, B-cell-depleted T cells, or PBMCs.

This chain connects TRBV21-1 to TRBJ2-2; the table's D call, TRBD2, has no DNA check behind it. TRBV21-1 is shown as a pseudogene. The sample was peripheral blood. The clonotype was recovered from a woman aged 40 to 50 who had recovered from COVID-19. CDR3 region: CASSKAGLMNGELFF. CDR3 nucleotide sequence: TGTGCCAGCAGCAAAGCGGGACTCATGAACGGGGAGCTGTTTTTT.